The 29 T cell receptor beta chains below were found in one sample sequenced in a study of blood T cell repertoires in COVID-19. Sequenced by immunoSEQ multiplex PCR; TCRdb stores in-frame clones only, minus some. In the table there are around 71,000 clones, 70% to 85% of which are singletons. The material sequenced was peripheral blood. The source of these receptors is a man aged 65 to 79 with acute or convalescent COVID-19.

V gene TRBV15 combines with J gene TRBJ2-7, with no clear D. The V end lost 0 bases, the J end lost 5 bases, and 5 bases lay between the germline ends. The CDR3 has 12 amino acids. Per germline, CDR1 LNHNV and CDR2 YYDKDF (reference sequence). The CDR3 loop reads CATSRDRNEQYF. The DNA of the CDR3 is TGTGCCACCAGCAGAGACAGGAACGAGCAGTACTTC. The complete variable domain, with remaining parts taken from reference TRBV15 and TRBJ2-7, reads DAMVIQNPRYQVTQFGKPVTLSCSQTLNHNVMYWYQQKSSQAPKLLFHYYDKDFNNEADTPDNFQSRRPNTSFCFLDIRSPGLGDTAMYLCATSRDRNEQYFGPGTRLTVT.

The chain is built from TRBV9 and TRBJ2-3; D not certain. V was trimmed by 0 bases and J by 2 bases, leaving 7 bases between them. Germline loops: CDR1 SGDLS, CDR2 YYNGEE. CDR3 length: 14 residues. CDR3 nucleotide sequence: TGTGCCAGCAGCGTAGCTCTAAACACAGATACGCAGTATTTT. Translation: CASSVALNTDTQYF. The variable domain in full, completed from reference TRBV9 and TRBJ2-3, reads DSGVTQTPKHLITATGQRVTLRCSPRSGDLSVYWYQQSLDQGLQFLIQYYNGEERAKGNILERFSAQQFPDLHSELNLSSLELGDSALYFCASSVALNTDTQYFGPGTRLTVL.

This clone was observed a few times. This chain links TRBV27 with TRBJ2-7; 9 bases agree with TRBD1. The CDR3 is made up of 17 amino acids. CDR1 is MNHEY and CDR2 is SMNVEV in the germline V gene (reference sequence). V lost 0 bases to trimming and J lost 4 bases; unmatched junction nucleotides: 10. The chain's CDR3 is CASSLSISGTGFYEQYF. The CDR3 DNA sequence: TGTGCCAGCAGTTTATCGATAAGTGGGACAGGGTTTTACGAGCAGTACTTC.

This chain joins TRBV5-8 and TRBJ2-1; D not certain. V was trimmed by 4 bases and J by 5 bases, leaving 10 bases between them. CDR3 length equals 13 residues. Germline lookup yields CDR1 SGHTS and CDR2 YDEGEE. DNA of the CDR3: TGTGCCAGCAGCCCGGGTGTCCACAATGAGCAGTTCTTC. It specifies CASSPGVHNEQFF.

The gene calls are TRBV7-2 and TRBJ2-5; a weak D match, TRBD2 (7 bases). This CDR3 is 17 amino acids long. Germline assignment: CDR1 SGHTA and CDR2 FQGNSA. V was trimmed by 1 base and J by 4 bases, leaving 19 bases between them. CDR3 loop: CASSLGWGGASRETQYF. CDR3 sequence (DNA): TGTGCCAGCAGCTTAGGTTGGGGGGGCGCGTCACGAGAGACCCAGTACTTC. Based on the CDR3 plus reference TRBV7-2 and TRBJ2-5, the full variable domain is GAGVSQSPSNKVTEKGKDVELRCDPISGHTALYWYRQSLGQGLEFLIYFQGNSAPDKSGLPSDRFSAERTGGSVSTLTIQRTQQEDSAVYLCASSLGWGGASRETQYFGPGTRLLVL.

The chain links TRBV14 to TRBJ2-1; TRBD2 matches at 8 bases. CDR1 is SGHDN, CDR2 FVKESK, per germline. This CDR3 is built from 17 residues. The J segment lost 0 bases and the V segment lost 4 bases, leaving 8 bases of the junction unmatched. DNA for the CDR3: TGTGCCAGCAGCCGAGGCGTAAGCGGGAGCTCCTACAATGAGCAGTTCTTC. This translates into CASSRGVSGSSYNEQFF.

The chain joins TRBV20-1 to TRBJ2-7; TRBD2 aligns across 7 bases. The CDR3 runs 13 residues. The germline V gene encodes CDR1 DFQATT and CDR2 SNEGSKA (reference sequence). The J segment lost 7 bases and the V segment lost 3 bases, leaving 9 bases of the junction unmatched. The CDR3 loop is CSASVAGEGEQYF. For the CDR3, the DNA is TGCAGTGCTAGTGTGGCGGGAGAAGGGGAGCAGTACTTC.

This chain links TRBV7-2 with TRBJ2-7; 7 positions agree with TRBD2. With 0 bases clipped from V and 6 bases from J, the junction kept 5 bases outside the gene matches. The CDR3 spans 14 residues. Germline V CDR1 and CDR2: SGHTA, FQGNSA. CDR3 nucleotides: TGTGCCAGCAGCTTAGCTAGCGGGCGCCTCGAGCAGTACTTC. It yields the protein CASSLASGRLEQYF.

The chain recombines TRBV19 with TRBJ1-5, with 9 bases fitting TRBD1. Germline CDR1 LNHDA, CDR2 SQIVND (reference sequence). There are 16 residues in the CDR3. V dropped 7 bases and J dropped 5; count of bases not matched to a gene: 12. The CDR3 protein is CASKDGTGTGHQPQHF. For the CDR3, the DNA is TGTGCCAGTAAAGACGGGACAGGGACCGGTCATCAGCCCCAGCATTTT.

J is TRBJ1-1 and V is TRBV27; 9 nucleotides line up with TRBD1. Germline V gene data show CDR1 as MNHEY and CDR2 as SMNVEV (reference sequence). Trimming at V came to 7 bases and at J to 0 bases, leaving 9 bases not matched to a gene. The CDR3 consists of 16 residues. The CDR3, as DNA: TGTGCCAGCACTCCGCGGACAGGGGCCCTGAACACTGAAGCTTTCTTT. Residues: CASTPRTGALNTEAFF.

J is TRBJ2-7 and V is TRBV6-5; D remains unclear. CDR3 size: 14 residues. V was trimmed by 6 bases and J by 3 bases, leaving 15 bases between them. Germline CDR1 is MNHEY and CDR2 is SVGAGI. CDR3 nucleotide sequence: TGTGCCAGCAGAAGCCTCGCGCTAAACTACGAGCAGTACTTC. The encoded protein is CASRSLALNYEQYF.

The chain recombines TRBV27 with TRBJ2-2; 9 bases are shared with TRBD1. The length of the CDR3 is 15 residues. Trimming removed 1 base from V and 4 bases from J; junction bases left unmatched: 1. CDR1 and CDR2 from the germline V gene are MNHEY and SMNVEV (reference sequence). CDR3 region: CASSLLGQGTGELFF. The CDR3 bases are TGTGCCAGCAGTTTATTGGGACAGGGCACCGGGGAGCTGTTTTTT.

This rearrangement joins TRBV18 to TRBJ1-2; tentative D call: TRBD1 (6 bases). V was cut by 3 bases and J by 8 bases, with 13 bases left in between. The germline V gene has CDR1 KGHSH and CDR2 LQKENI. The CDR3 runs to 13 residues. In DNA, the CDR3 is TGTGCCAGCTCACCTTCAGGGGTAGAAGGCTACACCTTC. It is translated as CASSPSGVEGYTF. The full variable domain, rest sourced from reference TRBV18 and TRBJ1-2, is NAGVMQNPRHLVRRRGQEARLRCSPMKGHSHVYWYRQLPEEGLKFMVYLQKENIIDESGMPKERFSAEFPKEGPSILRIQQVVRGDSAAYFCASSPSGVEGYTFGSGTRLTVV.

Here the CDR3 reads CASSSGLAGETQYF. CDR3 in DNA: TGCGCCAGCAGCTCAGGACTAGCGGGAGAGACCCAGTACTTC. The chain combines TRBV5-1 with TRBJ2-5; 11 nucleotides align to TRBD2. The length of the CDR3 is 14 residues. V was pared by 3 bases and J by 4 bases, with 2 bases of the junction left unmatched. Germline CDR1 reads SGHRS; CDR2 reads YFSETQ.

The genes are TRBV7-2 and TRBJ1-3; the D gene is possibly TRBD1 (5 bases). From germline, CDR1 is SGHTA and CDR2 FQGNSA. CDR3 length: 13 amino acids. Trimming stripped 2 bases from V and 10 bases from J, with 12 bases between. The CDR3 nucleotides read TGTGCCAGCAGCTTATTTGAGACAGCTACCATATATTTT. It encodes CASSLFETATIYF.

The rearrangement joins TRBV2 to TRBJ2-2; the D is unclear. Looked up from germline, CDR1 is SNHLY and CDR2 is FYNNEI. The V gene lost 7 bases and the J gene lost 0 bases, with 9 bases spanning the gap. CDR3 length equals 14 residues. The CDR3 DNA is TGTGCCAGCAAAGAGATCGCGAACACCGGGGAGCTGTTTTTT. It translates to CASKEIANTGELFF.

The CDR3 sequence: CASNVGLVGGEQFF. The CDR3 DNA follows: TGTGCCAGCAATGTTGGACTAGTAGGGGGTGAGCAGTTCTTC. The V and J genes are TRBV2 and TRBJ2-1; D is possibly TRBD2 (7 bases). The length of the CDR3 is 14 residues. V was trimmed by 7 bases and J by 9 bases, leaving 19 bases between them. Germline V gene data show CDR1 as SNHLY and CDR2 as FYNNEI. Filled out from reference TRBV2 and TRBJ2-1, the complete variable domain reads EPEVTQTPSHQVTQMGQEVILRCVPISNHLYFYWYRQILGQKVEFLVSFYNNEISEKSEIFDDQFSVERPDGSNFTLKIRSTKLEDSAMYFCASNVGLVGGEQFFGPGTRLTVL.

This chain links TRBV5-1 with TRBJ1-2; D not certain. This CDR3 has 14 residues. The germline V gene has CDR1 SGHRS and CDR2 YFSETQ. Deletions cut 0 bases from V and 3 bases from J, with 9 bases between. For the CDR3, the DNA is TGCGCCAGCAGCTTGGATAGCCCGGACTATGGCTACACCTTC. Encoded protein: CASSLDSPDYGYTF.

This clone appeared a single time. This chain connects TRBV27 to TRBJ2-7; 10 positions agree with TRBD1. Losses at the gene ends were 6 bases for V and 2 bases for J; bases not matched to a gene: 1. The germline V gene has CDR1 MNHEY and CDR2 SMNVEV (reference sequence). The CDR3 is 13 amino acids. Written as DNA, the CDR3 is TGTGCCAGCAGGGGGACAGGGGCCTACGAGCAGTACTTC. This encodes CASRGTGAYEQYF.

The gene calls are TRBV2 and TRBJ1-1; perhaps TRBD1 as D (5 bases). The germline gives CDR1 SNHLY, CDR2 FYNNEI. Trimming took off 4 bases at V and 0 bases at J, with 27 bases between the two ends. This CDR3 is built from 20 residues. CDR3 loop: CASSVDWWAALDSMNTEAFF. CDR3 coding DNA: TGTGCCAGCAGTGTTGATTGGTGGGCAGCATTAGACAGTATGAACACTGAAGCTTTCTTT.

This rearrangement joins TRBV5-1 to TRBJ1-4; 7 bases align to TRBD1. The junction had 4 bases not matched to a gene; V was cut back by 0 bases and J by 5 bases. The CDR3 has 15 amino acids. Germline CDR1 and CDR2: SGHRS and YFSETQ. Here the CDR3 DNA reads TGCGCCAGCAGCTTGGAGGGGACAGCAAATGAAAAACTGTTTTTT. This translates into CASSLEGTANEKLFF.

The V and J genes are TRBV7-9 and TRBJ1-1; 7 nucleotides agree with TRBD1. J lost 2 bases, V lost 10 bases, and 7 bases had no gene match. Per the germline V gene, CDR1 is SEHNR and CDR2 is FQNEAQ (reference sequence). The CDR3 length is 13 residues. The CDR3 sequence is CAIQGDSNTEAFF. CDR3 in DNA: TGTGCCATCCAAGGGGACAGCAACACTGAAGCTTTCTTT.

The J gene is TRBJ2-5, the V gene TRBV7-9; 10 bases are a match to TRBD2. Germline CDR1 reads SEHNR; CDR2 reads FQNEAQ (reference sequence). V gave up 5 bases and J gave up 2 bases; unmatched junction bases: 11. The CDR3 has 17 amino acids. DNA of the CDR3: TGTGCCAGCAGCATCCCCTTAGCGGGAGGATCTCAAGAGACCCAGTACTTC. Protein product: CASSIPLAGGSQETQYF.

The chain uses TRBV27 and TRBJ1-5, with TRBD1 as a possible D gene (5 bases). Per the germline V gene, CDR1 is MNHEY and CDR2 is SMNVEV (reference sequence). Deletions cut 6 bases from V and 1 base from J, with 10 bases between. This CDR3 contains 14 residues. This CDR3 reads CASRGLTSNQPQHF. In DNA form, the CDR3 reads TGTGCCAGCAGGGGACTGACAAGCAATCAGCCCCAGCATTTT.

This clone was seen only a few times. Other DNA sequences in this specimen translate into the identical CDR3. The chain links TRBV7-3 to TRBJ1-1; 8 bases agree with TRBD1. V shed 2 bases, J shed 1 base, and the junction held 3 bases outside the gene matches. The germline gives CDR1 SGHTA, CDR2 FQGTGA. The CDR3 contains 15 residues. The CDR3 spells CASSLGGTGNTEAFF. The CDR3 DNA sequence: TGTGCCAGCAGCTTAGGCGGGACAGGGAACACTGAAGCTTTCTTT.

The chain combines TRBV7-6 with TRBJ1-5; D uncertain. The V gene lost 2 bases and the J gene lost 4 bases, with 6 bases spanning the gap. CDR1 is SGHVS and CDR2 is FNYEAQ in the germline V gene. This CDR3 comprises 13 residues. CDR3 in DNA: TGTGCCAGCAGCTTAACGGAGAATCAGCCCCAGCATTTT. Its protein is CASSLTENQPQHF.

This clone was counted only a few times. The gene calls are TRBV5-8 and TRBJ2-2; 7 bases align to TRBD1. V lost 4 bases, J lost 5 bases, and 5 bases stayed unmatched. Germline CDR1 and CDR2: SGHTS and YDEGEE. This CDR3 has 14 residues. In DNA, the CDR3 is TGTGCCAGCAGCCCGGGACAGAAGACCGGGGAGCTGTTTTTT. This codes for CASSPGQKTGELFF.

This clone showed up just a few times. V usage is TRBV14 and J usage is TRBJ2-1; tentatively, D is TRBD2 (6 bases). The germline gives CDR1 SGHDN, CDR2 FVKESK. V was trimmed by 2 bases and J by 5 bases, leaving 13 bases between them. The CDR3 spans 15 residues. In nucleotides, the CDR3 is TGTGCCAGCAGCCAACAGGGATGGGAGGACAATGAGCAGTTCTTC. As protein: CASSQQGWEDNEQFF.

V is TRBV2 and J is TRBJ2-1; 9 bases are a match to TRBD2. The CDR3 covers 18 residues. Germline CDR1 is SNHLY and CDR2 is FYNNEI. The V and J ends lost 6 bases and 2 bases, in that order; junction bases with no gene match: 14. CDR3 DNA: TGTGCCAGCAGGGGGGGAGGACCGAGCGGGAGGCCCTACAATGAGCAGTTCTTC. Translating it yields CASRGGGPSGRPYNEQFF.